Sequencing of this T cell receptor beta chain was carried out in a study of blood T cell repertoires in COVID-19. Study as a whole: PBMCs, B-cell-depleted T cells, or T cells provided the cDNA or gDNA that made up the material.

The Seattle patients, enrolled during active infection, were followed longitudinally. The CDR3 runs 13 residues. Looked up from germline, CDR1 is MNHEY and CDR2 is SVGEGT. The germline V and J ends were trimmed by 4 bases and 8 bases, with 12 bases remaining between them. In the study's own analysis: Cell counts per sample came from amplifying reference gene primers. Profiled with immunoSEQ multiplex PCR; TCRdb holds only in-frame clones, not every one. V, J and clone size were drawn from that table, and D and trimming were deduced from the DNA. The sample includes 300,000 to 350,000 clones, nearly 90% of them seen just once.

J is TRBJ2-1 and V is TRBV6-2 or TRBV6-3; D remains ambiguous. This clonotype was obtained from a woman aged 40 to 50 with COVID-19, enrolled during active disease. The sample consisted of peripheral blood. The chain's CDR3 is CASSSDMLHEQFF. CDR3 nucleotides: TGTGCCAGCAGTTCCGACATGCTGCATGAGCAGTTCTTC.